The TCR beta chain under discussion was sequenced for a study of blood T cell repertoires in COVID-19. Across the study: Whether acute or convalescent, the COVID-19 samples came from the United States, Italy and Spain. T cells, B-cell-depleted T cells, or PBMCs supplied cDNA or gDNA.

CDR3 size: 14 residues. In germline, CDR1 is MGHDK, CDR2 SYGVNS. Trimming cost V 10 bases and J 1 base, with 15 bases left between them. Authors' data handling: Estimation of nucleated cell counts relied on the amplification of reference gene primers. Method: immunoSEQ multiplex PCR; TCRdb's copy keeps in-frame clones and lacks some. V and J calls and clone size are those listed in that table; D and trimming were worked out from the DNA. The sample has about 260,000 clones, 88% seen once. Seattle patient enrollment occurred during active infection, with longitudinal follow-up thereafter. This TCR was sampled from a woman in her sixties or seventies with COVID-19, enrolled during active disease. Material for sequencing was peripheral blood. The chain recombines TRBV25-1 with TRBJ2-3; D may be TRBD2 (5 bases). The chain's CDR3 is CATPRGEGTDTQYF. The CDR3 region has the DNA TGTGCCACTCCTCGGGGTGAGGGCACAGATACGCAGTATTTT. The full variable domain, rest sourced from reference TRBV25-1 and TRBJ2-3, is EADIYQTPRYLVIGTGKKITLECSQTMGHDKMYWYQQDPGMELHLIHYSYGVNSTEKGDLSSESTVSRIRTEHFPLTLESARPSHTSQYLCATPRGEGTDTQYFGPGTRLTVL.